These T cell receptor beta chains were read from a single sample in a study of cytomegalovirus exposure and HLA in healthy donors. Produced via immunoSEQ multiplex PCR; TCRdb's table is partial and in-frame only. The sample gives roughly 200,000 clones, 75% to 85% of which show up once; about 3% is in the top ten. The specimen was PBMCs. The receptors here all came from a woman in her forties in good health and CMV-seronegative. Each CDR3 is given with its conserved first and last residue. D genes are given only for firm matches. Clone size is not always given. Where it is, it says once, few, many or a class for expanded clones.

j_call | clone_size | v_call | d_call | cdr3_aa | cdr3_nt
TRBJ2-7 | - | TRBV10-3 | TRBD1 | CAIRGQDSSYEQYF | TGTGCCATCAGGGGACAGGACAGCTCCTACGAGCAGTACTTC
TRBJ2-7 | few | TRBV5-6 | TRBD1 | CASSLPDRAYEQYF | TGTGCCAGCAGCTTGCCCGACAGGGCTTACGAGCAGTACTTC
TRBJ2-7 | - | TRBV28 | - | CASSFGHFQYF | TGTGCCAGCAGTTTTGGGCACTTCCAGTACTTC
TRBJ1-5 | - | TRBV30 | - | CAWKEPYSNQPQHF | TGTGCCTGGAAGGAGCCTTATAGCAATCAGCCCCAGCATTTT
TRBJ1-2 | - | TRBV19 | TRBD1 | CASRGSKQGPSILYGYTF | TGTGCCAGTCGGGGTTCCAAACAGGGGCCATCTATCCTCTATGGCTACACCTTC
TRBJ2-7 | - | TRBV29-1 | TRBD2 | CSAWSGSRDEQYF | TGCAGCGCTTGGAGCGGGAGTCGCGACGAGCAGTACTTC
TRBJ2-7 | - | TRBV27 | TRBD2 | CASSVRGGLNEQYF | TGTGCCAGCAGTGTCCGGGGGGGTTTGAACGAGCAGTACTTC
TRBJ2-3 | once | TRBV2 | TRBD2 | CASSGLAGPLAQYF | TGTGCCAGCAGCGGACTAGCGGGGCCTCTGGCGCAGTATTTT
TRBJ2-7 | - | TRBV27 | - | CASSPGTSGREQYF | TGTGCCAGCAGTCCCGGGACTTCCGGTAGGGAGCAGTACTTC
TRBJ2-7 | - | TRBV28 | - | CASSGGVLSYEQYF | TGTGCCAGCTCTGGGGGCGTACTCTCCTACGAGCAGTACTTC
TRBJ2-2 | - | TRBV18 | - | CASSTGLNTGELFF | TGTGCCAGCTCTACAGGGTTGAACACCGGGGAGCTGTTTTTT
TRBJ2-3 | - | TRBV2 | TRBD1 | CASSEDRATDTQYF | TGTGCCAGCAGCGAGGACAGGGCCACGGATACGCAGTATTTT
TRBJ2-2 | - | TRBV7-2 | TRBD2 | CASSSLGLAPGTGELFF | TGTGCCAGCAGCTCGCTCGGACTAGCCCCGGGGACCGGGGAGCTGTTTTTT
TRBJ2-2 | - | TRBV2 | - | CASGKVNTGELFF | TGTGCCTCCGGGAAGGTGAACACCGGGGAGCTGTTTTTT
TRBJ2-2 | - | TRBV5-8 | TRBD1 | CASSRTGAGTGELFF | TGTGCCAGCAGCCGGACAGGGGCCGGCACCGGGGAGCTGTTTTTT
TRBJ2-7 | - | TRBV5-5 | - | CASSLVWGVGEQYF | TGTGCCAGCAGCTTGGTTTGGGGCGTTGGGGAGCAGTACTTC
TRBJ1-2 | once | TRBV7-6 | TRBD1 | CASSFPGTGGTYGYTF | TGTGCCAGCAGCTTCCCAGGGACAGGGGGCACCTATGGCTACACCTTC
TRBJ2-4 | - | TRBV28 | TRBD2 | CASSISTSGRNIQYF | TGTGCCAGCAGTATCTCGACTAGCGGGAGAAACATTCAGTACTTC